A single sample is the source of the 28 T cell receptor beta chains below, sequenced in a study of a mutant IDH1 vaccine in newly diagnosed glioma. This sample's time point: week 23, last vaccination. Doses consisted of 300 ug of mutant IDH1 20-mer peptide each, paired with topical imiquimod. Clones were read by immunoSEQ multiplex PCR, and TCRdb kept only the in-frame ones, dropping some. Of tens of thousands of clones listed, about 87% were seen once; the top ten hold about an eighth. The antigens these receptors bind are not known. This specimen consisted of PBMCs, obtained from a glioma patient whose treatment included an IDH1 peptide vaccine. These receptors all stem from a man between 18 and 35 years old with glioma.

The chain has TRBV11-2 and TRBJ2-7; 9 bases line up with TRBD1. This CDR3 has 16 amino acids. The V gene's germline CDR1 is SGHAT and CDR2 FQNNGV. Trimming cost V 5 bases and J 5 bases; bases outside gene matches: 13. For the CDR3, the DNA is TGTGCCAGCAGCGTACTGGGCGGGACAGGGATCCACGAGCAGTACTTC. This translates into CASSVLGGTGIHEQYF.

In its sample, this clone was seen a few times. CDR3 in DNA: TGCGCCAGCAGCCAAGATAACAGGGGTAGTGGCTACACCTTC. Translating it yields CASSQDNRGSGYTF. The chain joins TRBV4-3 to TRBJ1-2; 7 nucleotides agree with TRBD1. Trimming took 0 bases from V and 7 from J; bases not matched to a gene: 5. The CDR3 covers 14 residues. Germline CDR1 is LGHNA and CDR2 is YSLEER.

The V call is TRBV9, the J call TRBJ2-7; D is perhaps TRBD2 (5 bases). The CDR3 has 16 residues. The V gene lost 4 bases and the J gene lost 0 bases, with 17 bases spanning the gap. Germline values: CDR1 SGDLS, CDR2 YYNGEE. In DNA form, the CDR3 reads TGTGCCAGCAGCTATCGGAAGGGAGAGTGCTCCTACGAGCAGTACTTC. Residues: CASSYRKGECSYEQYF. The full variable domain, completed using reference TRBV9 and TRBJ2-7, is DSGVTQTPKHLITATGQRVTLRCSPRSGDLSVYWYQQSLDQGLQFLIQYYNGEERAKGNILERFSAQQFPDLHSELNLSSLELGDSALYFCASSYRKGECSYEQYFGPGTRLTVT.

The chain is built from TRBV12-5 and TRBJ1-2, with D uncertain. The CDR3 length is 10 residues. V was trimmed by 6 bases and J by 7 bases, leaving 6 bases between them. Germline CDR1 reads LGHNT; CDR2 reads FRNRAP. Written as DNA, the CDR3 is TGTGCTAGTGGGACGAGTGGCTACACCTTC. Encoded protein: CASGTSGYTF. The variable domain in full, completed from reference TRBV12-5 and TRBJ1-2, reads DARVTQTPRHKVTEMGQEVTMRCQPILGHNTVFWYRQTMMQGLELLAYFRNRAPLDDSGMPKDRFSAEMPDATLATLKIQPSEPRDSAVYFCASGTSGYTFGSGTRLTVV.

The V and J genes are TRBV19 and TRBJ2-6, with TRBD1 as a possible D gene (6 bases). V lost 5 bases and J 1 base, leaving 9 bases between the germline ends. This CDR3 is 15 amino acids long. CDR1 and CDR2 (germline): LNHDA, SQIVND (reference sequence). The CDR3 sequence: CASSSGQSGANVLTF. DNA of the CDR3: TGTGCCAGTAGTTCCGGACAGTCTGGGGCCAACGTCCTGACTTTC.

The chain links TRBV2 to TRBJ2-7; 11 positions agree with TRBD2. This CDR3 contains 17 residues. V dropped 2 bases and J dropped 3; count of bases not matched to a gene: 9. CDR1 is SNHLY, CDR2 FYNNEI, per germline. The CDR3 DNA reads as TGTGCCAGCAGTGAATTCCCATTAGCGGGAGGGAGCTACGAGCAGTACTTC. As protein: CASSEFPLAGGSYEQYF. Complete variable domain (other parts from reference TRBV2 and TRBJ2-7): EPEVTQTPSHQVTQMGQEVILRCVPISNHLYFYWYRQILGQKVEFLVSFYNNEISEKSEIFDDQFSVERPDGSNFTLKIRSTKLEDSAMYFCASSEFPLAGGSYEQYFGPGTRLTVT.

The CDR3 here is CASSSRGAYNEQFF. The CDR3 nucleotides are TGTGCCAGTAGTAGCAGGGGGGCCTACAATGAGCAGTTCTTC. The rearrangement uses TRBV19 and TRBJ2-1; possibly TRBD1 for D (7 bases). The CDR3 has 14 residues. Germline V gene data show CDR1 as LNHDA and CDR2 as SQIVND (reference sequence). Trimming took 4 bases from V and 2 from J, leaving 9 bases between them.

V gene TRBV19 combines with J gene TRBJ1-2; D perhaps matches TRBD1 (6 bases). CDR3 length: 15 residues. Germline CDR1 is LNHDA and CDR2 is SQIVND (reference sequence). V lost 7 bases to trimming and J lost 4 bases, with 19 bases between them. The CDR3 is CASNVATMGAYGYTF. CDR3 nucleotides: TGTGCCAGTAATGTCGCCACCATGGGGGCCTATGGCTACACCTTC.

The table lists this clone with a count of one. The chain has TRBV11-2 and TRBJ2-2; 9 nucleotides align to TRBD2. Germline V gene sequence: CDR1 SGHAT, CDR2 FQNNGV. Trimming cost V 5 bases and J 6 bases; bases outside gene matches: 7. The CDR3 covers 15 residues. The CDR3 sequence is CASSPLAGAAGELFF. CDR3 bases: TGTGCCAGCAGCCCCTTAGCGGGGGCCGCCGGGGAGCTGTTTTTT.

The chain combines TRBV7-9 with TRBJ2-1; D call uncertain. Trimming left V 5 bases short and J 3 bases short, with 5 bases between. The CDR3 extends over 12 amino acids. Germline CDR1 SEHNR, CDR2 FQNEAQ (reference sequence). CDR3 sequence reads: CASSVGYNEQFF. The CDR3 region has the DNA TGTGCCAGCAGCGTTGGCTACAATGAGCAGTTCTTC.

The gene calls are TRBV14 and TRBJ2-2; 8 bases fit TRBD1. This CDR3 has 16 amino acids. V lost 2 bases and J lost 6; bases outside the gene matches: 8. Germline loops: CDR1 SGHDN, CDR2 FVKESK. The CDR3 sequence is CASSQTGQGWAGELFF. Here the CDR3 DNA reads TGTGCCAGCAGCCAAACCGGACAGGGTTGGGCCGGGGAGCTGTTTTTT.

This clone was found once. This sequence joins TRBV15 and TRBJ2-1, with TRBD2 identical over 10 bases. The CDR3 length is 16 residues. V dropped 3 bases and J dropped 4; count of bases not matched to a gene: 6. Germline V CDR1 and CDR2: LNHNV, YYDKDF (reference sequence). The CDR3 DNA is TGTGCCACCAGCAGCGCCCTAGCGGGAGCGTACAATGAGCAGTTCTTC. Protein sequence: CATSSALAGAYNEQFF. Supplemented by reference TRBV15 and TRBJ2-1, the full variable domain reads DAMVIQNPRYQVTQFGKPVTLSCSQTLNHNVMYWYQQKSSQAPKLLFHYYDKDFNNEADTPDNFQSRRPNTSFCFLDIRSPGLGDTAMYLCATSSALAGAYNEQFFGPGTRLTVL.

The CDR3: CASSPSRAPTEAFF. As DNA, the CDR3 is TGTGCCAGCTCACCATCCCGGGCTCCGACTGAAGCTTTCTTT. The V call is TRBV18, the J call TRBJ1-1, with unresolved D. The CDR3 has 14 amino acids. The germline gives CDR1 KGHSH, CDR2 LQKENI. The ends were cut back, 2 bases at V and 5 bases at J, with 12 bases in the middle.

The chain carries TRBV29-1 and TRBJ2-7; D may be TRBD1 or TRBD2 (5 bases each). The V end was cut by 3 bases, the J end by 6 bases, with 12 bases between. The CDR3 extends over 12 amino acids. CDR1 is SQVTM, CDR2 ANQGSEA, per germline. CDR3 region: CSVDRGVGEQYF. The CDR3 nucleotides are TGCAGCGTTGATAGGGGAGTGGGCGAGCAGTACTTC.

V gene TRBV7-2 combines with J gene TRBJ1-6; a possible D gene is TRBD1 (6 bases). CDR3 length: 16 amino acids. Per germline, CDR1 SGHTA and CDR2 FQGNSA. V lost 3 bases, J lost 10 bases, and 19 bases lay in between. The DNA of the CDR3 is TGTGCCAGCAGCTTTAGAGGGGGGCAGGGGTCCTCACCCCTCCACTTT. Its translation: CASSFRGGQGSSPLHF.

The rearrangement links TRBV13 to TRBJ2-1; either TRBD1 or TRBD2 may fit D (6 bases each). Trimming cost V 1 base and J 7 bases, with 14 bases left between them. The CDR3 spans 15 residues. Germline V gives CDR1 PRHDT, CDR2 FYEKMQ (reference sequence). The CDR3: CASSLDREVVNEQFF. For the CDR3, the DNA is TGTGCCAGCAGCTTAGACAGGGAGGTCGTTAATGAGCAGTTCTTC.

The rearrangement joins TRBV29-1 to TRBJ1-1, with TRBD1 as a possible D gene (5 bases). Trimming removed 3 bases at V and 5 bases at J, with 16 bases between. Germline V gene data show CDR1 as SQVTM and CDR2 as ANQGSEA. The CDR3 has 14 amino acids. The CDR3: CSVEGPGRRTEAFF. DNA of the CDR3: TGCAGCGTTGAGGGTCCGGGGCGGAGAACTGAAGCTTTCTTT.

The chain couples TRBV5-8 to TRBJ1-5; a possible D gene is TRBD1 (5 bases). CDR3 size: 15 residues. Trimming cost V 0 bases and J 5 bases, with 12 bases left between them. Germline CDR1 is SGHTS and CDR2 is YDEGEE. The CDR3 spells CASSLGWMGDQPQHF. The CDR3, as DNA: TGTGCCAGCAGCTTGGGCTGGATGGGGGATCAGCCCCAGCATTTT. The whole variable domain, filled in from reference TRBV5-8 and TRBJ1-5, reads EAGVTQSPTHLIKTRGQQATLRCSPISGHTSVYWYQQALGLGLQFLLWYDEGEERNRGNFPPRFSGRQFPNYSSELNVNALELEDSALYLCASSLGWMGDQPQHFGDGTRLSIL.

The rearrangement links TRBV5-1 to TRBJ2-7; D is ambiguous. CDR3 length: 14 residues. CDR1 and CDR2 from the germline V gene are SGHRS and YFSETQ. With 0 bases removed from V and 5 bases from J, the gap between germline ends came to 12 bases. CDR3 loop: CASSLAFRSDEQYF. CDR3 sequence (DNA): TGCGCCAGCAGCTTGGCCTTTCGATCGGACGAGCAGTACTTC.

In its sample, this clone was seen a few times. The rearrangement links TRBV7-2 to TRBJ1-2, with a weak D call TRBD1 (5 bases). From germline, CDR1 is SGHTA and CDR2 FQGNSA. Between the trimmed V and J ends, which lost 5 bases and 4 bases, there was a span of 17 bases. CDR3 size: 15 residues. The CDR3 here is CASSRDARGTYGYTF. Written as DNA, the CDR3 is TGTGCCAGCAGCAGGGACGCCCGAGGTACCTATGGCTACACCTTC. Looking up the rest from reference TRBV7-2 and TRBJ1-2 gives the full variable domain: GAGVSQSPSNKVTEKGKDVELRCDPISGHTALYWYRQSLGQGLEFLIYFQGNSAPDKSGLPSDRFSAERTGGSVSTLTIQRTQQEDSAVYLCASSRDARGTYGYTFGSGTRLTVV.

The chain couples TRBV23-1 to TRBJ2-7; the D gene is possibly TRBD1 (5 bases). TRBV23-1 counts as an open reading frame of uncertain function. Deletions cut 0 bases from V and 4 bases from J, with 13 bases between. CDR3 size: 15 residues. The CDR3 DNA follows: TGCGCCAGCAGTCAATCCAGAGCGCAGGGTTACGAGCAGTACTTC. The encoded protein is CASSQSRAQGYEQYF.

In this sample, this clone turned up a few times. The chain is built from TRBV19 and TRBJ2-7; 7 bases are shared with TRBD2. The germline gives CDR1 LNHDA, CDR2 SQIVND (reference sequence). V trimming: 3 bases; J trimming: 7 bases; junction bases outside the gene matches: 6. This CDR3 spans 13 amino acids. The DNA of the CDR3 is TGTGCCAGTAGTATGGCTAGCGGTGGGGAGCAGTACTTC. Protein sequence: CASSMASGGEQYF.

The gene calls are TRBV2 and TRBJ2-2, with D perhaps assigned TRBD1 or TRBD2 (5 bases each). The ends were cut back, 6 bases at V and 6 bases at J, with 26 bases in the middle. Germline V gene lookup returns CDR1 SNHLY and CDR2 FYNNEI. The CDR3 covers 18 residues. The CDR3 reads CASRNLLRGAQKSGELFF. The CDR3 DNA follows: TGTGCCAGCAGGAACTTATTAAGAGGGGCACAGAAATCCGGGGAGCTGTTTTTT.

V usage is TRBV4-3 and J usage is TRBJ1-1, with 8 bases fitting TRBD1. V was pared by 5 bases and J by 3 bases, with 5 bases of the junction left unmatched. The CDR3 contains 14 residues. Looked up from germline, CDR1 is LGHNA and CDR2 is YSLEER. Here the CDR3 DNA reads TGCGCCAGCAGCTTGTCGACAGGGGACACTGAAGCTTTCTTT. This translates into CASSLSTGDTEAFF.

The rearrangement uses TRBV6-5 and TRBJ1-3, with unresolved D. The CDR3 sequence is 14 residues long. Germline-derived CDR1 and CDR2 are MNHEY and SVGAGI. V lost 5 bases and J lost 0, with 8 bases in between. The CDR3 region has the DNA TGTGCCAGCAGTCGACGGAGCTCTGGAAACACCATATATTTT. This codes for CASSRRSSGNTIYF.

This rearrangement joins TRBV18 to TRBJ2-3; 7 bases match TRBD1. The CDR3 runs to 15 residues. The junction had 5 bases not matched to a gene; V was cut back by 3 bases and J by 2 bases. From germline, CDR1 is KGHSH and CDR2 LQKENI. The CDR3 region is CASSPGQIITDTQYF. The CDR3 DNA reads TGTGCCAGCTCACCGGGACAGATTATCACAGATACGCAGTATTTT. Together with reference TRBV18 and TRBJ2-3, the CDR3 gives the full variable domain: NAGVMQNPRHLVRRRGQEARLRCSPMKGHSHVYWYRQLPEEGLKFMVYLQKENIIDESGMPKERFSAEFPKEGPSILRIQQVVRGDSAAYFCASSPGQIITDTQYFGPGTRLTVL.

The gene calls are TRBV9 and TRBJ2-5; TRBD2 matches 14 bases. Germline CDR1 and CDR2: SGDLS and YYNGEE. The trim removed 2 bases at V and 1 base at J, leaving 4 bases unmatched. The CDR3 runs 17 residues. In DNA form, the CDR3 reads TGTGCCAGCAGCGTGGGACTAGCGGGAGCTGTCCAAGAGACCCAGTACTTC. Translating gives CASSVGLAGAVQETQYF.

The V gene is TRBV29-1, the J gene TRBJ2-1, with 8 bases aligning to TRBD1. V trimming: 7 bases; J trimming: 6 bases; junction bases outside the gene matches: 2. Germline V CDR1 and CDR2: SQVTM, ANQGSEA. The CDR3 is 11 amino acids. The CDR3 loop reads CSGRGLNEQFF. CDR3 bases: TGCAGCGGCAGGGGGCTCAATGAGCAGTTCTTC.